The T cell receptor (beta chain) described here comes from a study of shared clonotypes between healthy human individuals. In the case of this clone: Its antigen is still unknown.

Libraries were prepared by immunoSEQ multiplex PCR; TCRdb keeps only in-frame clonotypes and omits some of them. This sample carries some 2,100,000 clones, roughly 95% of them seen once, and the ten largest clones take roughly 0.13%. Study-wide results and limits: As a rule, naive subsets had a larger estimated richness than memory subsets. Lower generation probabilities were found for non-shared clonotypes than for those shared by all four donors.

Trimming removed 6 bases at V and 4 bases at J, with 10 bases between. The CDR3 is 12 residues long. The germline V gene has CDR1 MNHEY and CDR2 SVGAGI. The chain recombines TRBV6-5 with TRBJ2-7; weak D call: TRBD1 (6 bases). The TCR was taken from a man aged 18 to 29 in good health. The specimen was naive CD4+ T cells sorted from blood. Described subset: CD45RA+ positively selected. Written as DNA, the CDR3 is TGTGCCAGCAGCCAAGGACAGTACGAGCAGTACTTC. Its protein product is CASSQGQYEQYF.